This T cell receptor (beta chain) was captured by sequencing in a study of graft-versus-host responses after intestinal transplantation. At the level of the study: Anti-thymocyte globulin induction, then tacrolimus and steroids for roughly 3 years, went to all recipients.

TCRdb's copy holds only in-frame clones and misses some; the assay was immunoSEQ multiplex PCR. In the table there are about 85,000 clones, approximately 82% of which are singletons. Only a few counts were recorded for this clone. Its antigen is not identified. Study conclusions and caveats: The study found high graft-versus-host to host-versus-graft clonal ratios in allografts of patients with graft-donor T cell macrochimerism. Peak levels of circulating GvH clones tracked with early post-transplant HvG declines.

The germline V and J ends were trimmed by 0 bases and 3 bases, with 18 bases remaining between them. Germline V CDR1 and CDR2: MGHRA, YSYEKL. The CDR3 consists of 18 residues. The rearrangement links TRBV4-1 to TRBJ1-5; TRBD1 might be the D (6 bases). This clonotype was sampled from a human donor who received an intestinal transplant. Specimen: unstimulated CD4+ T cells sorted from spleen or lymph node cells, collected before intestinal transplant. The CDR3 region is CASSQDVPVEGDNQPQHF. DNA for the CDR3: TGCGCCAGCAGCCAAGATGTTCCCGTCGAGGGGGACAATCAGCCCCAGCATTTT.